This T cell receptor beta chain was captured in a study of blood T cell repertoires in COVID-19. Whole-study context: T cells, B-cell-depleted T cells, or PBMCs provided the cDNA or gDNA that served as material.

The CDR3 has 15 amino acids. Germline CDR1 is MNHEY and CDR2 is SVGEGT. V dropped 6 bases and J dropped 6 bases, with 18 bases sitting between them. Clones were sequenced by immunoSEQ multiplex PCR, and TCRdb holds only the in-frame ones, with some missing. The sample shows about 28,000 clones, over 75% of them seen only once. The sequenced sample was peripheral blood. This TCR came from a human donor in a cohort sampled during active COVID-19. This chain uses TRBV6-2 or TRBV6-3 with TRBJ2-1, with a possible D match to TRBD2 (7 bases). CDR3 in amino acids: CASSHTGGRGNEQFF. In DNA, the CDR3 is TGTGCCAGCAGCCACACCGGGGGGCGGGGCAATGAGCAGTTCTTC.